This entry features one T cell receptor (beta chain) sequence. What it recognizes is unknown. The data derive from a study of cytomegalovirus exposure and HLA in healthy donors. About the research overall: Later, an analysis reported that the 100 to 150 validation repertoires had used the same platform as the approximately 690 first-cohort repertoires.

Study-wide findings and caveats: In a later analysis, first-cohort TCR clusters were found to tend to co-occur in the 120 or so validation repertoires. Cytomegalovirus status was reportedly diagnosed by the classifier with high sensitivity and specificity. Confirmation in vitro established that a few CMV-associated chains were specific for CMV antigens.

The repertoire was sequenced with immunoSEQ multiplex PCR; TCRdb's copy has only in-frame clones and lacks some. The sample consists of 90,000 to 150,000 clones, more than 85% of them appearing once. V was shortened by 4 bases and J by 0 bases, with 10 bases between the two germline ends. CDR3 size: 14 residues. The germline V gene encodes CDR1 SQVTM and CDR2 ANQGSEA. The source is a man aged 18 to 29 in good health and CMV-seropositive. V and J are TRBV29-1 and TRBJ2-1; D is perhaps TRBD2 (5 bases). The sample was PBMCs. CDR3 loop: CSVVIGSSYNEQFF. Here the CDR3 DNA reads TGCAGCGTTGTGATTGGGAGCTCCTACAATGAGCAGTTCTTC.